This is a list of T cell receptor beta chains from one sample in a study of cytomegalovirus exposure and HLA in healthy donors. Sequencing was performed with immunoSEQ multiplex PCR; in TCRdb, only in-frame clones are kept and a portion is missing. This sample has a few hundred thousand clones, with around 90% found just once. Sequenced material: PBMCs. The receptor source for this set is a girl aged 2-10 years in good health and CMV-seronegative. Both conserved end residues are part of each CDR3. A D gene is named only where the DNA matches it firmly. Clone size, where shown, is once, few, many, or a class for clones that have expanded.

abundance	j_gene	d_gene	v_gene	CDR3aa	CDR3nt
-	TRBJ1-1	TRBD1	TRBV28	CASRLNRGRGAFF	TGTGCCAGCAGGCTCAACAGGGGGCGGGGAGCTTTCTTT
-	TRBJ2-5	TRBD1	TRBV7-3	CASSSGTGETQYF	TGTGCCAGCAGCTCCGGGACAGGGGAGACCCAGTACTTC
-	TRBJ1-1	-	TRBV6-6	CASSPERAGTEAFF	TGTGCCAGCAGCCCCGAGCGAGCCGGCACTGAAGCTTTCTTT
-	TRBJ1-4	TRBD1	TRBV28	CASRGDRMTEKLFF	TGTGCCAGCAGGGGGGACAGGATGACTGAAAAACTGTTTTTT
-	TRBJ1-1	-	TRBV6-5	CASSSRDTEAFF	TGTGCCAGCAGTTCCAGGGACACTGAAGCTTTCTTT
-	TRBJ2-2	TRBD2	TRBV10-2	CASSESWAGLAGVTGELFF	TGCGCCAGCAGTGAGTCTTGGGCAGGACTAGCGGGAGTCACCGGGGAGCTGTTTTTT
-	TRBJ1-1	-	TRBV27	CASSLGRLNPADTEAFF	TGTGCCAGCAGTTTAGGCAGGTTGAATCCAGCGGACACTGAAGCTTTCTTT
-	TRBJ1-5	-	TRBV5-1	CASSLSGVGNQPQHF	TGCGCCAGCAGCTTGTCAGGGGTCGGCAATCAGCCCCAGCATTTT
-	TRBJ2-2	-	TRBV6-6	CASSYLTLEELFF	TGTGCCAGCAGTTACCTAACCCTTGAGGAGCTGTTTTTT
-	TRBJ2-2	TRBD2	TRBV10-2	CASSETSGGNTGELFF	TGCGCCAGCAGTGAAACTAGCGGGGGGAACACCGGGGAGCTGTTTTTT
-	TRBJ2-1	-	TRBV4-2	CASSQDLGLAEQFF	TGTGCCAGCAGCCAAGATTTAGGCCTAGCCGAGCAGTTCTTC
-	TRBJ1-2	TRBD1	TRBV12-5	CASGLGQGDYGYTF	TGTGCTAGTGGTTTGGGACAGGGGGACTATGGCTACACCTTC
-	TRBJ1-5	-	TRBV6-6	CASSPPGGSNQPQHF	TGTGCCAGCAGCCCCCCGGGGGGCAGCAATCAGCCCCAGCATTTT
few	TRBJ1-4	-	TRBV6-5	CASGRGTEKLFF	TGTGCCAGCGGGAGGGGCACTGAAAAACTGTTTTTT
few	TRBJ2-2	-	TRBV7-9	CASSPTWGRITGELFF	TGTGCCAGCAGCCCTACTTGGGGCCGGATCACCGGGGAGCTGTTTTTT
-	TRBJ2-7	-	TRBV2	CASSQASFEQYF	TGTGCCAGCAGCCAGGCGAGTTTCGAGCAGTACTTC
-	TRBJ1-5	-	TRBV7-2	CASNLWGGYGQPQHF	TGTGCCAGCAACCTTTGGGGGGGGTATGGACAGCCCCAGCATTTT
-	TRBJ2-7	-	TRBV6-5	CASSYSREQYF	TGTGCCAGCAGTTACTCGAGAGAGCAGTACTTC
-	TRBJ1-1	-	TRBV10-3	CAISESTTLTAEAFF	TGTGCCATCAGTGAGTCGACAACCCTAACGGCTGAAGCTTTCTTT
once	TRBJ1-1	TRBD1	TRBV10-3	CAIKSGQGMNTEAFF	TGTGCCATCAAATCAGGACAGGGTATGAACACTGAAGCTTTCTTT
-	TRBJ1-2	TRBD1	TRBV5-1	CASSKGQEGYGYTF	TGCGCCAGCAGCAAGGGACAGGAAGGATATGGCTACACCTTC
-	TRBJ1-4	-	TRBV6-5	CASSYAGLEEKLFF	TGTGCCAGCAGTTATGCAGGGCTGGAAGAAAAACTGTTTTTT
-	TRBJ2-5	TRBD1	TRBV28	CASSPLGYTGEETQYF	TGTGCCAGCAGTCCCCTTGGCTATACAGGGGAAGAGACCCAGTACTTC
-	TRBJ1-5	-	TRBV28	CASSLLDQPQHF	TGTGCCAGCAGTTTATTAGATCAGCCCCAGCATTTT
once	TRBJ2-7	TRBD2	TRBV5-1	CASSLASGSYEQYF	TGCGCCAGCAGCTTGGCTAGCGGATCCTACGAGCAGTACTTC
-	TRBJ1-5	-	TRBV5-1	CASGPDFSNQPQHF	TGCGCCAGCGGTCCGGACTTTAGCAATCAGCCCCAGCATTTT
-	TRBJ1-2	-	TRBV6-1	CARGKTTDNYGYTF	TGTGCCAGGGGCAAGACGACAGATAACTATGGCTACACCTTC
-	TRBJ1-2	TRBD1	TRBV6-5	CASTIDYRGEGYTF	TGTGCCAGCACCATCGATTACAGGGGTGAGGGCTACACCTTC
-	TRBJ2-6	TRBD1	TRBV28	CATLGTEVDSGANVLTF	TGTGCCACCCTAGGGACAGAGGTGGACTCTGGGGCCAACGTCCTGACTTTC
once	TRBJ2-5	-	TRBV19	CASSIWRDQETQYF	TGTGCCAGTAGTATTTGGCGGGACCAAGAGACCCAGTACTTC
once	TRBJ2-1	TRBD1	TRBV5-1	CASSFLQGGNEQFF	TGCGCCAGCAGCTTCCTACAGGGGGGAAATGAGCAGTTCTTC
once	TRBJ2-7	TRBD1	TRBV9	CASSEGTGGYEQYF	TGTGCCAGCAGCGAGGGGACAGGGGGCTACGAGCAGTACTTC
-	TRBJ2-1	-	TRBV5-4	CASSLGSREQFF	TGTGCCAGCAGCTTGGGGAGCAGAGAGCAGTTCTTC
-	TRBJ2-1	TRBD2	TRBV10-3	CAINPTSGSSYNEQFF	TGTGCCATCAACCCCACTAGCGGGAGCTCCTACAATGAGCAGTTCTTC
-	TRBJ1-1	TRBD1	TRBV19	CASSEKDRGDTEAFF	TGTGCCAGTAGTGAGAAAGACAGGGGTGACACTGAAGCTTTCTTT
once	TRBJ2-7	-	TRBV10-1	CASSEFKGIGSYEQYF	TGCGCCAGCAGTGAGTTTAAGGGGATCGGCTCCTACGAGCAGTACTTC
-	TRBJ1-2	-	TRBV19	CASSIREGYGYTF	TGTGCCAGTAGTATAAGGGAGGGCTATGGCTACACCTTC
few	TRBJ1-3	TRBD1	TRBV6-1	CASSEEGTVFWGSGNTIYF	TGTGCCAGCAGTGAAGAAGGGACAGTCTTTTGGGGCTCTGGAAACACCATATATTTT
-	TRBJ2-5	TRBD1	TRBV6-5	CASSYSNGDRGETQYF	TGTGCCAGCAGTTACTCTAACGGGGACAGGGGTGAGACCCAGTACTTC
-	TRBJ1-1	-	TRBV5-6	CASSFPSLNTEAFF	TGTGCCAGCAGCTTTCCTAGTCTGAACACTGAAGCTTTCTTT
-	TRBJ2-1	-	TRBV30	CAWSVAGFPGNEQFF	TGTGCCTGGAGTGTAGCAGGATTTCCTGGCAATGAGCAGTTCTTC
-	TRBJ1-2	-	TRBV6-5	CASSYSSPRINYGYTF	TGTGCCAGCAGTTACTCGTCCCCCAGGATTAACTATGGCTACACCTTC
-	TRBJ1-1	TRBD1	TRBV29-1	CSVEVRQGAGTEAFF	TGCAGCGTTGAGGTCCGACAGGGGGCTGGCACTGAAGCTTTCTTT
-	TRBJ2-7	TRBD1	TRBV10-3	CASSAGTGYEQYF	TGTGCCAGCTCAGCCGGGACAGGTTACGAGCAGTACTTC
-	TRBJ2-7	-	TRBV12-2	CASRLVGRLDYEQYF	TGTGCAAGTCGCTTGGTGGGGAGACTGGACTACGAGCAGTACTTC
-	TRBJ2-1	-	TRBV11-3	CASSLSSSEQFF	TGTGCCAGCAGCTTATCCTCGAGTGAGCAGTTCTTC
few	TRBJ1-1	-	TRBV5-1	CASSWAENTEAFF	TGCGCCAGCAGCTGGGCAGAGAACACTGAAGCTTTCTTT
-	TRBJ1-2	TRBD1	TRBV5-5	CASSLAPGGHLLNYGYTF	TGTGCCAGCAGCTTGGCCCCAGGGGGTCATCTTCTTAACTATGGCTACACCTTC
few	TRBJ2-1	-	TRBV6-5	CASSPGLQQFF	TGTGCCAGCAGTCCTGGCCTCCAGCAGTTCTTC
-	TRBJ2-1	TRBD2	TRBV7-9	CASSRLTGGFNEQFF	TGTGCCAGCAGCCGCCTCACGGGAGGTTTCAATGAGCAGTTCTTC
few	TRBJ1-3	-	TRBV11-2	CASSVDIRSSGNTIYF	TGTGCCAGCAGCGTGGACATCCGGAGCTCTGGAAACACCATATATTTT
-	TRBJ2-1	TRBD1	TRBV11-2	CASSLEGDRGLFF	TGTGCCAGCAGCTTAGAAGGTGACAGGGGGCTCTTCTTC
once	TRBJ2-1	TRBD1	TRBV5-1	CASSLRTGLYNEQFF	TGCGCCAGCAGCCTAAGGACAGGGCTCTACAATGAGCAGTTCTTC
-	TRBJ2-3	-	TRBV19	CASSPSPTDTQYF	TGTGCCAGTAGCCCCTCCCCCACAGATACGCAGTATTTT
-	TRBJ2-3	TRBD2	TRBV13	CASSLWRSGGSDTQYF	TGTGCCAGCAGCTTATGGCGGAGCGGGGGATCAGATACGCAGTATTTT
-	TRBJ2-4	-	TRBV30	CAWNPGLEVFAKNIQYF	TGTGCCTGGAACCCGGGACTGGAGGTTTTTGCCAAAAACATTCAGTACTTC
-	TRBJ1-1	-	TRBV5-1	CASSLVGAYEAFF	TGCGCCAGCAGCTTGGTAGGGGCCTATGAAGCTTTCTTT
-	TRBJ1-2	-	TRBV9	CASSEGGAGAAGALGYTF	TGTGCCAGCAGCGAGGGGGGAGCGGGAGCGGCCGGAGCATTGGGCTACACCTTC